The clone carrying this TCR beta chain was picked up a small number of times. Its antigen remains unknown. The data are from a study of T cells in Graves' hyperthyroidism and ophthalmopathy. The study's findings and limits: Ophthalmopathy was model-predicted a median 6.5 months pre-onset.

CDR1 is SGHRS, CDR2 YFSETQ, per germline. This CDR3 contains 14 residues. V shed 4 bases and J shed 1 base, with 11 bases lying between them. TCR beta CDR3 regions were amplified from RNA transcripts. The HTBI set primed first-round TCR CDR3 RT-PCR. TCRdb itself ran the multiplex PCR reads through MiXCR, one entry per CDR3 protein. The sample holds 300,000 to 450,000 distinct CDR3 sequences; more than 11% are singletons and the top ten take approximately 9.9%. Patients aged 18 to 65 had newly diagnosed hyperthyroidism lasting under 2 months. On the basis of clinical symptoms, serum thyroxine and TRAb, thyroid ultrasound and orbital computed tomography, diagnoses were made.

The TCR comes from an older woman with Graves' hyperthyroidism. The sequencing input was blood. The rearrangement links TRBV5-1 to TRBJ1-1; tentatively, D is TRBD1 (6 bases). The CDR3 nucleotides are TGCGCCAGCAGCCGGGACACTAAGAACACTGAAGCTTTCTTT. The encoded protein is CASSRDTKNTEAFF.